This TCR beta chain comes out of a study of human T cells and chemical hapten exposure. TCRdb itself ran the RACE reads through MiXCR, one entry per CDR3 protein. The data hold roughly 50,000 distinct CDR3 sequences, with roughly 10% observed a single time. There are 15 residues in the CDR3. Regarding time point: patch test 3, about 24 weeks after DPC sensitization. Noted treatment: therapeutic diphenylcyclopropenone sensitization with weekly scalp DPC. This chain connects TRBV21-1 to TRBJ2-7; the D call TRBD1 from the table was never checked on the DNA. TRBV21-1 is a pseudogene locus. Sequenced here: whole blood, sampled in connection with sensitization to the hapten diphenylcyclopropenone (DPC). The clonotype originates from a woman between 35 and 50 years old with alopecia areata. Some clones in this sample may be carry-over from other donors' samples. CDR3 loop: CASSPRTRVDYEQYF. The CDR3 bases are TGTGCCAGCAGCCCCCGGACAAGGGTCGACTACGAGCAGTACTTC.